Given below is one T cell receptor (beta chain) in context. This clone's antigen is unknown. Base quality data are lacking; no much larger clone is found one base away. The sample belongs to a study of cytomegalovirus exposure and HLA in healthy donors (TCRdb year 2017). With regard to the full study: An earlier analysis of about 560 of the donors reported about 280 Gb of sequence data and around 120 million unique TCR beta sequences obtained from 180 million or so T cells. Approximately 310 gigabases of sequencing data and some 85 million unique TCR sequences were included in an early release covering about 700 HLA-typed donors. A handful of DR-DQ haplotypes were handled as single units for association and clustering because linkage in the cohort was strong. The genetic ancestry cluster associated with self-reported Caucasian donors included 80% to 90% of the roughly 400 genotyped donors. To predict cytomegalovirus infection status, the study combined high-throughput TCR immunosequencing, statistical association of individual TCRs with disease status, and machine learning. The T cell repertoires of about 700 subjects were profiled by immunosequencing and related to cytomegalovirus serostatus. Both class I and class II loci were covered by HLA typing, at four-digit resolution. A separate validation cohort of over a hundred different subjects was used in addition to the roughly 700-subject first cohort. A later genetic analysis used genome-wide SNP genotypes for about 65% of the roughly 700 donors, treating that subset as a discovery cohort. Every discovery cohort repertoire had been produced on one sequencing platform. Donor age, sex, ethnicity and CMV serostatus were collected together with the repertoire data. In the later analysis, no new phenotypic data were used to find candidate immune exposures; instead, reliance was placed on TCR beta sequences and their occurrence across donors. Across about 380 genotyped donors of the cohort, an average of roughly 200,000 unique TCR beta nucleotide sequences per donor were sequenced, and approximately 17% of those sequences were non-productive. In a later analysis, previously published TCR beta repertoires from 500 to 750 donors were re-analyzed and high-resolution HLA genotyping was added so that TCR occurrence patterns could be studied. An earlier analysis of a few hundred of the donors applied high-throughput TCR beta sequencing to assess whether each TCR beta V gene segment acted as functional or pseudogenic. The number of donors typed differed by locus, with roughly 620-630 for A, B, C, DRB1 and DQB1, more than 500 for DQA1, over 600 for DPA1, and over 400 for DPB1. The aim of the study was to test whether cataloging public T cell receptors could identify signatures of past pathogen exposure.

The investigation overall reported the following: The authors suggested that the approach could potentially be generalized to other disease states and immunological phenotypes. In a later analysis, TCR association rates were found to vary across HLA loci, with the most associated TCRs seen for DRB1 alleles and the fewest for HLA-C alleles. According to a later genetic analysis, donors in an Asian-associated ancestry cluster had fewer N-insertions in productive TCRs than the approximately 630-donor mean. While some public TCRs were present in many individuals, most TCR sequences turned up only very rarely across donors. In both the original and validation cohorts, the classifier was reported to diagnose cytomegalovirus status with high specificity and sensitivity. The presence/absence analyses assumed that sequencing depth was roughly uniform across donors, and that assumption may not be true. A group of highly shared sequence variants was considered likely to be a technical artifact of the sequencing pipeline. Because some donors lacked HLA typing at each locus, the association tests relied only on the typed subset. An association between a missense DCLRE1C variant and V-gene and J-gene trimming of TCR beta chains was found in a later genetic analysis and replicated in an independent cohort. In vitro tests confirmed that a few of the cytomegalovirus-associated TCR beta chains recognize cytomegalovirus antigens. In a later analysis, HLA-associated TCR beta chains showed more clonal expansion and lower generation probabilities than non-associated chains that were equally common. A further reported finding was that TCR beta sequences accurately predicted the HLA-A and HLA-B alleles for most subjects in the first cohort. In this cohort, only TCR beta chains were sequenced, and detectable features were limited by the absence of alpha or paired-chain data. Correlated functional status among segregating V segments might be attributable to linkage disequilibrium, but an unknown experimental factor could not be ruled out. Broadly in line with IMGT annotations, most TCR beta V segments showed up in productive rearrangements about 90% or about 30% of the time in an earlier analysis of 587 of the donors. In a later analysis, more than 15,000 TCR beta sequences were associated with specific HLA alleles at a false discovery rate of 0.05. Because counts were too low, seventeen rarely observed V segments, including chromosome 9 orphons, were excluded from the earlier analysis of some 540 of the donors. In the study, 150 to 200 TCR beta chains were listed as associated with cytomegalovirus. For the cohort, immune exposure information was limited to CMV serostatus. In a later analysis, several top co-occurrence clusters were reported to appear linked to parvovirus B19, influenza, CMV and Epstein-Barr virus. Because the 87-base-pair reads could not distinguish some IMGT-functional V segments, including TRBV6-2 and TRBV6-3, those segments were excluded. Strong co-occurrence of HLA alleles, especially DR and DQ, made assigning TCR associations to individual alleles difficult. According to a later analysis, most CMV-associated TCR beta chains appeared to be HLA-restricted, and the HLA associations seemed to be driven largely by CMV exposure.

The library came from the immunoSEQ multiplex PCR assay. A mixture of 60 forward primers for TCR Vbeta segments and 13 reverse primers for TCR Jbeta segments was used in the multiplex PCR. The CDR3 region of rearranged TCR beta genes was amplified from genomic DNA with a multiplex PCR assay. On the Illumina HiSeq System, the amplified TCR beta libraries were sequenced as 87-base-pair reads. Turning to the authors' computational methods: A later analysis tallied 75 million to 95 million unique TCR beta chains across the 660 or so repertoires, and about 10 million of those chains were shared by two or more donors. A nearest-neighbor algorithm error-corrected the raw reads and collapsed the reads into unique sequences, merging closely related sequences to remove PCR and sequencing errors. CDR3 sequences were aligned to IMGT reference sequences to assign V, D and J gene segments. For a sequence to be retained, a match of at least six nucleotides was required to both a V gene segment and a J gene segment. Rearrangements were classified as productive when the CDR3 lacked stop codons and remained in frame with V and J, and all other rearrangements were classified as non-productive. Following IMGT convention, CDR3 was defined as the stretch from the second conserved V-encoded cysteine up to the conserved J-encoded phenylalanine. In an earlier analysis of around 570 of the donors, sequences lacking an unambiguous match to a single V gene segment were excluded. In an earlier analysis of about 590 of the donors, a V segment was called functional when productive rearrangements were above 56.7%, and segregating when the standard deviation between donors exceeded 5%. A statistical classification framework was built to diagnose cytomegalovirus status from the catalog of TCR beta chain sequences. In a later analysis, V and J genes were assigned by comparing TCR nucleotide sequences against IMGT/GENE-DB human TR gene sequences. In a later analysis, CDR3 sequences and most-parsimonious VDJ recombination scenarios were assigned using the TCRdist pipeline. In a later analysis, each TCR beta chain was defined by its CDR3 amino acid sequence together with its V-gene family, and reads lacking a unique V-gene family were excluded. In a later analysis, 450 to 600 highly shared, low-generation-probability nucleotide sequences were removed to address suspected cross-contamination and a sequencing artifact. In a later analysis, a clonal expansion index for each public chain was calculated from normalized within-repertoire ranks of inferred template counts. In a later analysis, generation probabilities were computed with a VDJ recombination model fitted to out-of-frame rearrangements, and the resulting probabilities were checked against IGoR. Hypergeometric tests were used in a later analysis to score TCR-TCR, TCR-HLA and TCR-CMV co-occurrence, with a repertoire-size bias correction applied to the TCR pairs. To estimate false discovery rates, a later analysis permuted the HLA or CMV assignments 20 times. A later analysis grouped co-occurring TCRs with DBSCAN, adding TCRdist sequence similarity when clustering within HLA-allele-positive subsets. For co-occurrence clustering, repertoires with fewer than 30,000 or more than 120,000 public chains were excluded, along with five repertoires with anomalous nucleotide sharing. Entries here come from immuneACCESS through TCRdb and include only in-frame sequences with V and J called. Some clones fail to appear in such tables; in the studies checked, an unresolved V gene covers under half of the shortfall, and the cause of the remainder is unknown. The DNA was the basis for D and trimming; V, J and clone size are from that table. The sample table records tens of thousands of clones; approximately 83% of these occur just once. In total, the top ten clones hold roughly 3.8% of the sample.

From V the trimming removes 3 bases and from J it removes 5 bases, while the gene matches leave 7 bases of the junction unaccounted for. The germline V gene (reference sequence) gives CDR1 as SEHNR and CDR2 as FQNEAQ. The CDR3 covers 16 residues, taking in both the cysteine and the phenylalanine. The kept DNA is CDR3 alone, 48 bases in frame from the first base. The cohort was made up of about 610 healthy bone marrow donors. Cohort members were all nominally healthy when sampled, although unrecorded immune exposures were likely present. The donor was CMV seronegative and was included in the group of 352 seronegative cohort members. Every donor gave a peripheral blood sample, and the peripheral blood mononuclear cells from that sample were used for TCR beta sequencing. Genomic DNA was extracted from the blood cell samples with the Qiagen DNeasy Blood Extraction Kit.

This clonotype was sampled from a man aged 50 to 60 in good health and CMV-seronegative. The chain couples TRBV7-9 to TRBJ2-1, and 10 bases in between align with TRBD2. Sequencing was carried out using PBMCs. The DNA is as follows: TGTGCCAGCAGCTTGGGAGCGGGAGGGCCCCACAATGAGCAGTTCTTC. Its amino acids are CASSLGAGGPHNEQFF. The CDR3 plus the reference TRBV7-9 and TRBJ2-1 genes for the other parts give the full variable domain: DTGVSQNPRHKITKRGQNVTFRCDPISEHNRLYWYRQTLGQGPEFLTYFQNEAQLEKSRLLSDRFSAERPKGSFSTLEIQRTEQGDSAMYLCASSLGAGGPHNEQFFGPGTRLTVL.